This TCR beta chain was obtained from a study of neurological immune-mediated disorders. The V and J ends lost 7 bases and 3 bases respectively, with 13 bases between them. There are 14 residues in the CDR3. Looked up from germline, CDR1 is MNHEY and CDR2 is SVGEGT. TCRdb recomputed calls from the 5' RACE reads with MiXCR, one row per CDR3 protein. The sample consists of tens of thousands of distinct CDR3 sequences, roughly 13% of them appearing once. This clonotype was counted many times. The material sequenced was PBMCs. The sequence derives from a female donor in good health. The rearrangement links TRBV6-2 or TRBV6-3 to TRBJ1-5; perhaps TRBD1 as D (6 bases). CDR3 bases: TGTGCCAGCAATTTTCACAGGGACAATCAGCCCCAGCATTTT. The encoded protein is CASNFHRDNQPQHF.